These 23 T cell receptor beta chains were all obtained from the same sample, sequenced in a study of cytomegalovirus exposure and HLA in healthy donors. The PCR was carried out with 60 Vbeta primers and 13 Jbeta primers. Using immunoSEQ multiplex PCR, the repertoire was profiled, and TCRdb retains in-frame clones only, with some absent. The table records a few hundred thousand clones, roughly 89% of them present only once. Sequenced input: PBMCs. These receptors came from a woman aged 18 to 35 in good health and CMV-seronegative.

The rearrangement uses TRBV7-2 and TRBJ2-3, with D possibly matching TRBD1 (5 bases). The V end was cut by 5 bases, the J end by 6 bases, with 18 bases between. Germline CDR1 is SGHTA and CDR2 is FQGNSA. The CDR3 is made up of 15 amino acids. CDR3 coding DNA: TGTGCCAGCAGCGGGCAGGGATCTGCGTGGGATACGCAGTATTTT. Its translation is CASSGQGSAWDTQYF.

The V and J genes are TRBV27 and TRBJ1-4, with TRBD1 identical over 7 bases. The CDR3 contains 17 residues. The ends lost 4 bases at V and 3 bases at J; junction bases unmatched: 11. Germline CDR1 is MNHEY and CDR2 is SMNVEV (reference sequence). CDR3 protein: CASSSYAEGAANEKLFF. The DNA of the CDR3 is TGTGCCAGCAGTTCATATGCCGAGGGGGCTGCTAATGAAAAACTGTTTTTT. Together with reference TRBV27 and TRBJ1-4, the CDR3 gives the full variable domain: EAQVTQNPRYLITVTGKKLTVTCSQNMNHEYMSWYRQDPGLGLRQIYYSMNVEVTDKGDVPEGYKVSRKEKRNFPLILESPSPNQTSLYFCASSSYAEGAANEKLFFGSGTQLSVL.

This clone is a singleton in its sample. V is TRBV6-1 and J is TRBJ2-7; maybe TRBD1 (5 bases). This CDR3 is built from 14 residues. From germline, CDR1 is MNHNS and CDR2 SASEGT. V lost 7 bases to trimming and J lost 3 bases, with 16 bases between them. For the CDR3, the DNA is TGTGCCAGCATGAGAGAACAGGCCTTCTACGAGCAGTACTTC. As protein: CASMREQAFYEQYF.

V is TRBV9 and J is TRBJ2-7, with D possibly TRBD2 on 6 matching bases. Germline V CDR1 and CDR2: SGDLS, YYNGEE. CDR3 length: 14 residues. The V end lost 3 bases, the J end lost 0 bases, and 10 bases lay between the germline ends. The DNA of the CDR3 is TGTGCCAGCAGCGGCGGGGCGGGCTCCTACGAGCAGTACTTC. This translates into CASSGGAGSYEQYF.

The chain combines TRBV5-1 with TRBJ2-3, with TRBD2 matching over 14 bases. The CDR3 runs to 18 residues. CDR1 is SGHRS and CDR2 is YFSETQ in the germline V gene. The trim removed 5 bases at V and 3 bases at J, leaving 11 bases unmatched. The CDR3 sequence is CASSNPGLAGAGTDTQYF. DNA of the CDR3: TGCGCCAGCAGTAATCCGGGACTAGCGGGGGCGGGAACAGATACGCAGTATTTT.

The chain carries TRBV6-1 and TRBJ1-2, with a possible D match to TRBD1 (5 bases). V dropped 2 bases and J dropped 5 bases, with 15 bases sitting between them. The CDR3 loop spans 15 amino acids. The germline CDR1 and CDR2 sequences are MNHNS and SASEGT. The CDR3 nucleotides are TGTGCCAGCAGTGAATCTCCTTTGGGGGGGTATGGCTACACCTTC. It yields the protein CASSESPLGGYGYTF.

This CDR3 reads CASSLMGSGNTDTQYF. DNA of the CDR3: TGTGCCAGCAGCTTAATGGGTAGCGGAAACACAGATACGCAGTATTTT. The chain links TRBV11-2 to TRBJ2-3; D might be TRBD2 (6 bases). With 2 bases removed from V and 2 bases from J, the gap between germline ends came to 14 bases. Germline V CDR1 and CDR2: SGHAT, FQNNGV. This CDR3 has 16 amino acids. Variable domain in full (rest from reference TRBV11-2 and TRBJ2-3): EAGVAQSPRYKIIEKRQSVAFWCNPISGHATLYWYQQILGQGPKLLIQFQNNGVVDDSQLPKDRFSAERLKGVDSTLKIQPAKLEDSAVYLCASSLMGSGNTDTQYFGPGTRLTVL.

Here the CDR3 reads CASSWVLVGGGTDTQYF. The CDR3 coding sequence is TGTGCCAGCAGTTGGGTTCTTGTAGGGGGGGGCACAGATACGCAGTATTTT. The rearrangement links TRBV27 to TRBJ2-3; D might be TRBD2 (7 bases). The CDR3 sequence is 17 residues long. Germline CDR1 reads MNHEY; CDR2 reads SMNVEV (reference sequence). Trimming cost V 4 bases and J 1 base, with 18 bases left between them.

The chain joins TRBV19 to TRBJ2-5; weak D call: TRBD1 (6 bases). This CDR3 contains 19 residues. The germline V gene encodes CDR1 LNHDA and CDR2 SQIVND (reference sequence). Deletions cut 2 bases from V and 2 bases from J, with 24 bases between. In nucleotides, the CDR3 is TGTGCCAGTAGTATAAGGGATTGGTCCGGGACACCAAGGCAAGAGACCCAGTACTTC. Translating it yields CASSIRDWSGTPRQETQYF. Filled out from reference TRBV19 and TRBJ2-5, the complete variable domain reads DGGITQSPKYLFRKEGQNVTLSCEQNLNHDAMYWYRQDPGQGLRLIYYSQIVNDFQKGDIAEGYSVSREKKESFPLTVTSAQKNPTAFYLCASSIRDWSGTPRQETQYFGPGTRLLVL.

The V and J genes are TRBV6-5 and TRBJ1-6; TRBD1 is a possible D gene (5 bases). The V gene lost 5 bases and the J gene lost 6 bases, with 11 bases spanning the gap. CDR1 is MNHEY and CDR2 is SVGAGI in the germline V gene. The CDR3 has 14 residues. Written as DNA, the CDR3 is TGTGCCAGCAGTCCGGGACTCCCTAATTCACCCCTCCACTTT. Amino acids: CASSPGLPNSPLHF.

V usage is TRBV14 and J usage is TRBJ2-7; a possible D gene is TRBD2 (5 bases). Germline V gene lookup returns CDR1 SGHDN and CDR2 FVKESK. CDR3 length equals 18 residues. The V end was cut by 2 bases, the J end by 4 bases, with 24 bases between. CDR3 DNA sequence: TGTGCCAGCAGCCAAAAGCTTACTCTCCGGGATAACATTTACGAGCAGTACTTC. It encodes CASSQKLTLRDNIYEQYF.

The rearrangement links TRBV13 to TRBJ1-4; 10 nucleotides agree with TRBD1. Trimming took 2 bases from V and 5 from J; bases not matched to a gene: 2. In germline, CDR1 is PRHDT, CDR2 FYEKMQ (reference sequence). The CDR3 runs 15 residues. In DNA form, the CDR3 reads TGTGCCAGCAGCTTACGGACAGGGGGAAATGAAAAACTGTTTTTT. This codes for CASSLRTGGNEKLFF. The entire variable domain, with the rest obtained from reference TRBV13 and TRBJ1-4, is as follows: AAGVIQSPRHLIKEKRETATLKCYPIPRHDTVYWYQQGPGQDPQFLISFYEKMQSDKGSIPDRFSAQQFSDYHSELNMSSLELGDSALYFCASSLRTGGNEKLFFGSGTQLSVL.

The chain's CDR3 is CASSPGQYTEAFF. The CDR3 nucleotides read TGCGCCAGCAGCCCGGGACAGTACACTGAAGCTTTCTTT. V gene TRBV5-1 combines with J gene TRBJ1-1; 7 bases match TRBD1. The CDR3 has 13 residues. The V gene end was trimmed by 4 bases and the J gene end by 3 bases; junction bases not matched to a gene: 3. Germline assignment: CDR1 SGHRS and CDR2 YFSETQ.

The rearrangement links TRBV5-1 to TRBJ2-1, with a possible D match to TRBD2 (6 bases). The length of the CDR3 is 14 residues. V lost 4 bases and J 0 bases, leaving 8 bases between the germline ends. In germline, CDR1 is SGHRS, CDR2 YFSETQ. The CDR3 is CASSPGLSYNEQFF. As DNA, the CDR3 is TGCGCCAGCAGCCCGGGACTCTCCTACAATGAGCAGTTCTTC.

This clone was observed once. V and J are TRBV11-2 and TRBJ2-1; the match to TRBD2 covers 8 bases. CDR3 length equals 19 residues. The ends lost 4 bases at V and 4 bases at J; junction bases unmatched: 18. Germline V gene lookup returns CDR1 SGHAT and CDR2 FQNNGV. CDR3 sequence reads: CASSSPRGARGGPYNEQFF. The CDR3 DNA sequence: TGTGCCAGCAGCTCCCCAAGGGGGGCCCGGGGGGGCCCTTACAATGAGCAGTTCTTC.

The V and J genes are TRBV6-5 and TRBJ1-2; D is possibly TRBD1 (6 bases). V lost 4 bases and J 4 bases, leaving 13 bases between the germline ends. Germline CDR1 and CDR2: MNHEY and SVGAGI. CDR3 size: 14 residues. The CDR3 spells CASSFRQAVYGYTF. The CDR3 coding sequence is TGTGCCAGCAGTTTTAGACAGGCCGTCTATGGCTACACCTTC.

This chain joins TRBV5-6 and TRBJ2-5; TRBD1 might be the D (5 bases). Trimming stripped 4 bases from V and 2 bases from J, with 12 bases between. The CDR3 has 14 residues. Germline V gives CDR1 SGHDT, CDR2 YYEEEE. CDR3 sequence (DNA): TGTGCCAGCAGCCCTCGACAGTTACAAGAGACCCAGTACTTC. It is translated as CASSPRQLQETQYF.

The V call is TRBV11-2, the J call TRBJ1-1, with TRBD1 identical over 12 bases. Germline CDR1 reads SGHAT; CDR2 reads FQNNGV. The CDR3 length is 17 residues. V lost 4 bases, J lost 5 bases, and 11 bases stayed unmatched. CDR3 bases: TGTGCCAGCAGCTCCATCCGGGACAGGGGGCTCGTGACTGAAGCTTTCTTT. Protein product: CASSSIRDRGLVTEAFF.

This sequence joins TRBV5-1 and TRBJ2-1, with TRBD2 matching 11 bases. The junction had 8 bases not matched to a gene; V was cut back by 0 bases and J by 0 bases. CDR3 length equals 19 residues. Germline V gene data show CDR1 as SGHRS and CDR2 as YFSETQ. CDR3 coding DNA: TGCGCCAGCAGCTTGGATCTAGCGGGGGGCGGGGGCTCCTACAATGAGCAGTTCTTC. Translating gives CASSLDLAGGGGSYNEQFF.

The V gene is TRBV19, the J gene TRBJ2-5, with 9 bases identical to TRBD2. The CDR3 has 18 amino acids. The germline CDR1 and CDR2 sequences are LNHDA and SQIVND (reference sequence). J was trimmed by 4 bases and V by 5 bases; bases with no gene match: 17. This CDR3 reads CASSPGELAGDLRETQYF. Here the CDR3 DNA reads TGTGCCAGTAGTCCGGGGGAATTAGCGGGGGACCTCCGAGAGACCCAGTACTTC.

The chain links TRBV5-1 to TRBJ1-1, with a possible D match to TRBD1 (5 bases). Trimming took 0 bases from V and 6 from J, leaving 12 bases between them. Per the germline V gene, CDR1 is SGHRS and CDR2 is YFSETQ. The CDR3 totals 14 residues. The CDR3 loop is CASSLALTGAEAFF. CDR3 in DNA: TGCGCCAGCAGCTTGGCCTTGACGGGGGCTGAAGCTTTCTTT.

This chain links TRBV2 with TRBJ1-1; D gene unclear. Trimming shortened V by 3 bases and J by 5 bases, and 10 bases separated the two germline ends. CDR1 SNHLY and CDR2 FYNNEI come from the germline V gene. The length of the CDR3 is 13 residues. The CDR3 loop reads CASSDQVGTEAFF. The CDR3 nucleotides read TGTGCCAGCAGTGATCAGGTTGGAACTGAAGCTTTCTTT. Using reference TRBV2 and TRBJ1-1 for the parts outside the CDR3, the full variable domain is EPEVTQTPSHQVTQMGQEVILRCVPISNHLYFYWYRQILGQKVEFLVSFYNNEISEKSEIFDDQFSVERPDGSNFTLKIRSTKLEDSAMYFCASSDQVGTEAFFGQGTRLTVV.

The chain couples TRBV27 to TRBJ2-1; TRBD1 is a possible D gene (5 bases). Germline lookup yields CDR1 MNHEY and CDR2 SMNVEV (reference sequence). The CDR3 runs 13 residues. Deletions cut 3 bases from V and 10 bases from J, with 13 bases between. CDR3 in amino acids: CASSFVQGTEQFF. CDR3 in DNA: TGTGCCAGCAGTTTTGTGCAGGGAACGGAGCAGTTCTTC.